These 3 T cell receptor beta chains came from one sample sequenced in a study of shared clonotypes between healthy human individuals. Sequencing used immunoSEQ multiplex PCR; TCRdb keeps in-frame clones, though not all of them. Counted here are under 600,000 clones, nearly 80% occurring once; the ten biggest clones make up roughly an eighth. Sequenced sample: PBMCs. Source of these receptors: a woman aged 40 to 50 in good health. Some clones in this sample may be carry-over from other donors' samples.

This chain uses TRBV4-2 with TRBJ2-1; D possibly corresponds to TRBD2 (6 bases). The CDR3 runs 17 residues. Trimming took off 1 base at V and 6 bases at J, with 19 bases between the two ends. Per the germline V gene, CDR1 is LGHNA and CDR2 is YNFKEQ. The CDR3 DNA is TGTGCCAGCAGCCAAGTGCGGAGCGGGTGGACGGCCAATGAGCAGTTCTTC. Translated: CASSQVRSGWTANEQFF.

This clone came up a few times. The chain carries TRBV15 and TRBJ2-1; D gene uncertain. Trimming took off 4 bases at V and 8 bases at J, with 9 bases between the two ends. CDR1 and CDR2 (germline): LNHNV, YYDKDF (reference sequence). The CDR3 covers 12 residues. CDR3 in DNA: TGTGCCACCAGCAAGGGCCGGGATGAGCAGTTCTTC. Encoded protein: CATSKGRDEQFF.

The sample holds a few counts of this clone. The chain recombines TRBV10-3 with TRBJ1-5, with D tentatively TRBD1 (6 bases). This CDR3 is 15 amino acids long. Germline CDR1 is ENHRY and CDR2 is SYGVKD. V was pared by 0 bases and J by 6 bases, with 12 bases between. The CDR3, as DNA: TGTGCCATCAGTGAGTCCAGGCAGGGGAGTCAGCCCCAGCATTTT. Translated: CAISESRQGSQPQHF.